The next 23 T cell receptor beta chains were all read from a single sample in a study of T cells in tumors after PD-1 blockade. The protocol was immunoSEQ multiplex PCR, while the TCRdb copy is restricted to in-frame clones and leaves out a portion. Of 55,000 to 70,000 clones in the sample, about 82% were seen once. This specimen consisted of PBMCs, obtained before anti-PD-1 treatment. These receptors originate from a human donor with basal cell carcinoma.

V is TRBV5-1 and J is TRBJ2-7, with TRBD1 as a possible D gene (5 bases). Germline lookup yields CDR1 SGHRS and CDR2 YFSETQ. There are 12 residues in the CDR3. Trimming shortened V by 3 bases and J by 4 bases, and 8 bases separated the two germline ends. As DNA, the CDR3 is TGCGCCAGCAGCTCCCAGGGTTACGAGCAGTACTTC. This encodes CASSSQGYEQYF.

The rearrangement links TRBV12-5 to TRBJ1-5, with 8 positions matching TRBD1. There are 17 residues in the CDR3. After removal of 2 bases from V and 1 base from J, the junction contained 7 bases not matched to a gene. Germline CDR1 LGHNT, CDR2 FRNRAP. For the CDR3, the DNA is TGTGCTAGTGGTTTGTCCGCACAGGGGGGGAGCAATCAGCCCCAGCATTTT. Protein: CASGLSAQGGSNQPQHF.

This clone is a singleton in its sample. The V and J genes are TRBV30 and TRBJ1-5; 7 bases line up with TRBD1. This CDR3 has 18 amino acids. After removal of 1 base from V and 2 bases from J, the junction contained 14 bases not matched to a gene. Germline V gene data show CDR1 as GTSNPN and CDR2 as SVGIG (reference sequence). CDR3 coding DNA: TGTGCCTGGAGTGGAAACGAACAGGGGAGGGGGCGCAATCAGCCCCAGCATTTT. It encodes CAWSGNEQGRGRNQPQHF.

The genes are TRBV6-1 and TRBJ2-5; D is possibly TRBD1 or TRBD2 (5 bases each). This CDR3 has 15 residues. Trimming removed 3 bases from V and 5 bases from J, with 16 bases in between. Germline values: CDR1 MNHNS, CDR2 SASEGT. The CDR3 nucleotides are TGTGCCAGCAGTGAGAGGGACGAGTCGTGGGAGACCCAGTACTTC. Its protein is CASSERDESWETQYF.

The genes are TRBV6-4 and TRBJ2-3; D not certain. Germline loops: CDR1 MRHNA, CDR2 SNTAGT. The CDR3 consists of 15 residues. Trimming pared 4 bases from V and 0 bases from J, leaving 11 bases between. CDR3 bases: TGTGCCAGCAGTGCCGACGGAACTAGCACAGATACGCAGTATTTT. It is translated as CASSADGTSTDTQYF.

The genes are TRBV5-5 and TRBJ2-3; D perhaps matches TRBD1 (7 bases). Germline CDR1 reads SGHKS; CDR2 reads YYEKEE (reference sequence). This CDR3 contains 16 residues. With 3 bases removed from V and 4 bases from J, the gap between germline ends came to 18 bases. In DNA, the CDR3 is TGTGCCAGCAGCTGGCAGGGGGGCCTCGGGGCAGATACGCAGTATTTT. As protein: CASSWQGGLGADTQYF.

The genes are TRBV2 and TRBJ2-6; D unclear. The CDR3 extends over 15 amino acids. CDR1 SNHLY and CDR2 FYNNEI come from the germline V gene. V was pared by 6 bases and J by 0 bases, with 9 bases between. The CDR3 DNA is TGTGCCAGCAGCTCAAGACTCTCTGGGGCCAACGTCCTGACTTTC. It codes for CASSSRLSGANVLTF.

The chain joins TRBV30 to TRBJ1-4, with D hard to call. The CDR3 extends over 14 amino acids. Per germline, CDR1 GTSNPN and CDR2 SVGIG (reference sequence). Deletions cut 0 bases from V and 8 bases from J, with 13 bases between. The CDR3 nucleotides read TGTGCCTGGAGTGTATGGTCCTTTGACGAAAAACTGTTTTTT. It is translated as CAWSVWSFDEKLFF.

The chain joins TRBV5-1 to TRBJ1-2; 8 bases are a match to TRBD1. CDR3 length: 15 amino acids. V was clipped by 0 bases and J by 2 bases; unmatched bases: 3. Germline V gene lookup returns CDR1 SGHRS and CDR2 YFSETQ. The CDR3 DNA sequence: TGCGCCAGCAGCTTGGGGGGACAGGAAAACTATGGCTACACCTTC. Translation: CASSLGGQENYGYTF.

The CDR3: CASSNGQGVGTEAFF. In DNA, the CDR3 is TGTGCCAGCAGCAACGGACAGGGGGTGGGAACTGAAGCTTTCTTT. This chain joins TRBV5-4 and TRBJ1-1; 10 bases are a match to TRBD1. J gave up 5 bases and V 4 bases, and 8 bases lay outside the gene matches. Germline V lookup: CDR1 SGHNT, CDR2 YYREEE (reference sequence). This CDR3 has 15 amino acids.

A single count supports this clone. The genes are TRBV3-1 (or the pseudogene TRBV3-2) and TRBJ1-1; the D is unclear. Per germline, CDR1 LGHDT and CDR2 YNNKEL (reference sequence). V lost 1 base and J 6 bases, leaving 6 bases between the germline ends. This CDR3 is built from 12 residues. CDR3 in amino acids: CASSQVGPEAFF. In DNA form, the CDR3 reads TGTGCCAGCAGCCAAGTCGGGCCTGAAGCTTTCTTT.

This rearrangement joins TRBV7-8 to TRBJ1-1, with D hard to call. The CDR3 is 14 amino acids. V was shortened by 2 bases and J by 0 bases, with 7 bases between the two germline ends. Germline V gene lookup returns CDR1 SGHVS and CDR2 FQNEAQ. CDR3 sequence: CASSLKRMNTEAFF. The CDR3 region has the DNA TGTGCCAGCAGCTTAAAACGGATGAACACTGAAGCTTTCTTT.

The chain uses TRBV2 and TRBJ2-7; no reliable D call. The CDR3 runs to 11 residues. The germline gives CDR1 SNHLY, CDR2 FYNNEI. V was clipped by 7 bases and J by 4 bases, with 8 bases between them. The CDR3 coding sequence is TGTGCCAGCACCGGTCTATACGAGCAGTACTTC. This translates into CASTGLYEQYF.

V usage is TRBV9 and J usage is TRBJ2-1, with D possibly being TRBD2 (6 bases). Germline-derived CDR1 and CDR2 are SGDLS and YYNGEE. Trimming left V 1 base short and J 0 bases short, with 8 bases between. This CDR3 is built from 15 residues. The CDR3 region has the DNA TGTGCCAGCAGCGTACGGGGGTCCTCCTACAATGAGCAGTTCTTC. Protein sequence: CASSVRGSSYNEQFF.

The V call is TRBV5-1, the J call TRBJ1-3, with D perhaps TRBD1 (5 bases). The CDR3 extends over 15 amino acids. The V gene lost 4 bases and the J gene lost 0 bases, with 11 bases spanning the gap. Germline CDR1 and CDR2: SGHRS and YFSETQ. This CDR3 is CASSMDTASGNTIYF. The DNA of the CDR3 is TGCGCCAGCAGCATGGACACCGCCTCTGGAAACACCATATATTTT. The complete variable domain, with remaining parts taken from reference TRBV5-1 and TRBJ1-3, reads KAGVTQTPRYLIKTRGQQVTLSCSPISGHRSVSWYQQTPGQGLQFLFEYFSETQRNKGNFPGRFSGRQFSNSRSEMNVSTLELGDSALYLCASSMDTASGNTIYFGEGSWLTVV.

The chain has TRBV5-4 and TRBJ2-3, with 8 bases that match TRBD1. Germline loops: CDR1 SGHNT, CDR2 YYREEE (reference sequence). The length of the CDR3 is 15 residues. V shed 4 bases and J 1 base; nucleotides not matched to a gene: 5. CDR3 sequence: CASSVQGAGTDTQYF. The CDR3 DNA reads TGTGCCAGCAGCGTTCAGGGGGCTGGCACAGATACGCAGTATTTT.

The rearrangement joins TRBV5-6 to TRBJ2-2, with 11 bases that match TRBD2. Trimming at V came to 4 bases and at J to 6 bases, leaving 14 bases not matched to a gene. The CDR3 is made up of 18 amino acids. Germline V gives CDR1 SGHDT, CDR2 YYEEEE. Written as DNA, the CDR3 is TGTGCCAGCAGCCCGTACCATACTAGCGGGGGTAGGGCCGGGGAGCTGTTTTTT. It is translated as CASSPYHTSGGRAGELFF.

The chain recombines TRBV27 with TRBJ2-7; tentative D call: TRBD2 (5 bases). Germline V CDR1 and CDR2: MNHEY, SMNVEV (reference sequence). The V end was cut by 5 bases, the J end by 5 bases, with 13 bases between. The CDR3 is made up of 13 amino acids. The CDR3 here is CASSHVRGHEQYF. The CDR3, as DNA: TGTGCCAGCAGTCACGTCCGCGGGCACGAGCAGTACTTC.

The chain uses TRBV30 and TRBJ1-1; D ambiguous. V was trimmed by 0 bases and J by 7 bases, leaving 15 bases between them. The CDR3 loop spans 14 amino acids. CDR1 is GTSNPN, CDR2 SVGIG, per germline (reference sequence). CDR3 loop: CAWSVLRGMGEAFF. The CDR3 DNA is TGTGCCTGGAGTGTATTACGAGGGATGGGTGAAGCTTTCTTT. The entire variable domain, with the rest obtained from reference TRBV30 and TRBJ1-1, is as follows: SQTIHQWPATLVQPVGSPLSLECTVEGTSNPNLYWYRQAAGRGLQLLFYSVGIGQISSEVPQNLSASRPQDRQFILSSKKLLLSDSGFYLCAWSVLRGMGEAFFGQGTRLTVV.

The rearrangement joins TRBV27 to TRBJ1-2; D possibly corresponds to TRBD1 (5 bases). Trimming removed 3 bases at V and 3 bases at J, with 14 bases between. Germline V lookup: CDR1 MNHEY, CDR2 SMNVEV (reference sequence). This CDR3 comprises 15 residues. The CDR3: CASSFLGRDHYGYTF. Here the CDR3 DNA reads TGTGCCAGCAGTTTCCTCGGACGGGACCACTATGGCTACACCTTC.

The CDR3 coding sequence is TGCGCCAGCAGCCCGGGGACAGGGGGAGTAGATACGCAGTATTTT. This sequence encodes CASSPGTGGVDTQYF. The chain employs TRBV5-1 and TRBJ2-3; 11 positions match TRBD1. The CDR3 is made up of 15 amino acids. V trimming: 4 bases; J trimming: 5 bases; junction bases outside the gene matches: 6. CDR1 and CDR2 (germline): SGHRS, YFSETQ.

This chain connects TRBV3-1 (or the pseudogene TRBV3-2) to TRBJ2-3; 7 nucleotides agree with TRBD2. The CDR3 extends over 16 amino acids. V shed 0 bases and J 2 bases; nucleotides not matched to a gene: 5. Germline V gene data show CDR1 as LGHDT and CDR2 as YNNKEL (reference sequence). Here the CDR3 reads CASSQDIGGITDTQYF. CDR3 coding DNA: TGTGCCAGCAGCCAAGATATCGGGGGGATCACAGATACGCAGTATTTT.

The chain recombines TRBV3-1 (or the pseudogene TRBV3-2) with TRBJ1-4; D remains ambiguous. V lost 2 bases and J 8 bases, leaving 6 bases between the germline ends. The CDR3 is 12 amino acids. Germline V CDR1 and CDR2: LGHDT, YNNKEL (reference sequence). In DNA form, the CDR3 reads TGTGCCAGCAGCCAAAGAGCCGAAAAACTGTTTTTT. Protein sequence: CASSQRAEKLFF.